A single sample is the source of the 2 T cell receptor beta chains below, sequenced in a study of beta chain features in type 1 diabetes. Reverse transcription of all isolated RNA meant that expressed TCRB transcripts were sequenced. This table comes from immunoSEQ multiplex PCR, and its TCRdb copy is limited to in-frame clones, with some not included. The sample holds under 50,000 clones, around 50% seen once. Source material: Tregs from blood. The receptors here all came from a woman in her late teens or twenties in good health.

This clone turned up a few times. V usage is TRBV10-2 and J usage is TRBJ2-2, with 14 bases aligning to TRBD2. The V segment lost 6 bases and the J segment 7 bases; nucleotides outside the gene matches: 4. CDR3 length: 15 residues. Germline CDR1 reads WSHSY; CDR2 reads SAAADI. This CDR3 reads CASRTSGREGGELFF. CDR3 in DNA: TGCGCCAGCAGGACTAGCGGGAGGGAGGGCGGGGAGCTGTTTTTT.

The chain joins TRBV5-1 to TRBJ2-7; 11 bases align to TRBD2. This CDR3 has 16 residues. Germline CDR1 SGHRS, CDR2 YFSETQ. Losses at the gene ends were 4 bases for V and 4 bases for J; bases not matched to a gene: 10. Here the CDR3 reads CASSPQGLAGGYEQYF. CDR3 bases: TGCGCCAGCAGCCCACAGGGGCTAGCGGGAGGATACGAGCAGTACTTC. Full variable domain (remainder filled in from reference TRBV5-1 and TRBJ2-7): KAGVTQTPRYLIKTRGQQVTLSCSPISGHRSVSWYQQTPGQGLQFLFEYFSETQRNKGNFPGRFSGRQFSNSRSEMNVSTLELGDSALYLCASSPQGLAGGYEQYFGPGTRLTVT.